The 24 T cell receptor beta chains reported below all come from one sample, sequenced in a study of tumor-infiltrating lymphocytes in primary liver carcinoma. RNA isolated from unsorted whole blood supplied the blood RNA, with germline DNA also extracted. Total RNA (roughly 550 ng) served as template for TCR beta cDNA synthesis primed by a constant-region primer. Libraries of TCR beta came from three nested multiplex PCR rounds with slightly modified ARM-PCR. With TRBV1-TRBV30 forward primers and a C-beta reverse primer, the first two PCR rounds were run for approximately 10 cycles each. TCRdb itself ran the multiplex PCR reads through MiXCR, one entry per CDR3 protein. Of 310,000 or so distinct CDR3 sequences in the sample, around three fifths were seen once. The source material was peripheral blood. Source of these receptors: a woman aged 25 to 45 with primary liver carcinoma and hepatitis B virus infection.

This clonotype has ten or more counts. The rearrangement links TRBV29-1 to TRBJ2-1; 8 nucleotides line up with TRBD2. The CDR3 is made up of 14 amino acids. Germline V gene data show CDR1 as SQVTM and CDR2 as ANQGSEA. Trimming took 4 bases from V and 6 from J; bases not matched to a gene: 8. The CDR3 spells CSVVYQAGVNEQFF. CDR3 coding DNA: TGCAGCGTTGTCTATCAAGCGGGAGTCAATGAGCAGTTCTTC.

This clonotype came up a few times. A much larger clone lies one base from this, so it may be a read error. This sequence joins TRBV4-1 and TRBJ2-3, with D perhaps matching TRBD2 (5 bases). This CDR3 has 14 residues. CDR1 is MGHRA and CDR2 is YSYEKL in the germline V gene. This CDR3 is CASNQEGGTDTQYF. As DNA, the CDR3 is TGCGCCAGCAACCAAGAGGGTGGGACAGATACGCAGTATTTT.

This clonotype has at least ten counts. The chain has TRBV12-3 or TRBV12-4 and TRBJ1-4; D is undetermined. This CDR3 spans 12 amino acids. The V end was cut by 6 bases, the J end by 7 bases, with 9 bases between. The CDR3 DNA reads as TGTGCCAGCAGAACGGTGTCTGAAAAACTGTTTTTT. Its protein is CASRTVSEKLFF.

CDR3 sequence reads: CSVKARDTKNYGYTF. In DNA form, the CDR3 reads TGCAGCGTTAAAGCACGGGACACCAAGAACTATGGCTACACCTTC. The chain recombines TRBV29-1 with TRBJ1-2, with D maybe TRBD1 (6 bases). This CDR3 is built from 15 residues. The germline CDR1 and CDR2 sequences are SQVTM and ANQGSEA. The germline V and J ends were trimmed by 5 bases and 2 bases, with 18 bases remaining between them.

The sample holds many counts of this clonotype. The V call is TRBV6-6, the J call TRBJ2-2; 12 bases map to TRBD2. This CDR3 contains 14 residues. Germline V CDR1 and CDR2: MNHNY, SVGAGI (reference sequence). Trimming took 4 bases from V and 8 from J; bases not matched to a gene: 2. The CDR3 protein is CASSSLAGGGELFF. Written as DNA, the CDR3 is TGTGCCAGCAGTTCGCTAGCGGGAGGGGGGGAGCTGTTTTTT.

This clonotype turned up a few times. This chain connects TRBV6-1 to TRBJ2-2; tentative D call: TRBD2 (5 bases). The germline V gene has CDR1 MNHNS and CDR2 SASEGT. V gave up 5 bases and J gave up 4 bases, with 11 bases separating them. The length of the CDR3 is 14 residues. CDR3: CASSHLGGTGELFF. CDR3 coding DNA: TGTGCCAGCAGTCATTTAGGAGGCACCGGGGAGCTGTTTTTT.

In its sample, this clonotype was seen once. A much more abundant neighbour one base away suggests this may be a read error. The rearrangement joins TRBV12-3 or TRBV12-4 to TRBJ1-4; 9 positions agree with TRBD1. The CDR3 has 17 residues. The CDR3 spells CVSRTGGAPRTNEKLFF. The CDR3 DNA follows: TGTGTCAGCAGAACAGGGGGCGCACCCCGAACTAATGAAAAACTGTTTTTT.

To note about this clonotype: In this CDR3 the conserved last residue, phenylalanine or tryptophan, is missing, so a read error is likely. This sequence joins TRBV12-3 or TRBV12-4 and TRBJ2-1, with TRBD2 identical over 8 bases. This CDR3 is built from 15 residues. V was pared by 8 bases and J by 5 bases, with 11 bases of the junction left unmatched. The CDR3 protein is CASRPWSSGDNEQFS. The CDR3, as DNA: TGTGCCAGCCGCCCATGGAGTAGCGGGGACAATGAGCAGTTCTCC.

Details on this clonotype: A much more abundant neighbour one base away suggests this may be a read error. The CDR3 region is CAWCSFPSGLGVDTQYF. CDR3 sequence (DNA): TGTGCCTGGTGCAGCTTCCCCTCGGGACTAGGAGTAGATACGCAGTATTTT. The J gene is TRBJ2-3, the V gene TRBV30; 8 bases fit TRBD2. The V gene's germline CDR1 is GTSNPN and CDR2 SVGIG (reference sequence). Trimming cost V 5 bases and J 5 bases; bases outside gene matches: 18. The CDR3 is 17 amino acids. Variable domain in full (rest from reference TRBV30 and TRBJ2-3): SQTIHQWPATLVQPVGSPLSLECTVEGTSNPNLYWYRQAAGRGLQLLFYSVGIGQISSEVPQNLSASRPQDRQFILSSKKLLLSDSGFYLCAWCSFPSGLGVDTQYFGPGTRLTVL.

This clonotype was counted a few times. This chain uses TRBV12-3 or TRBV12-4 with TRBJ2-7, with D possibly being TRBD2 (6 bases). Trimming removed 1 base at V and 4 bases at J, with 17 bases between. The length of the CDR3 is 16 residues. The DNA of the CDR3 is TGTGCCAGCAGTTTAGGTATGGGACTCGAAGGTTACGAGCAGTACTTC. Amino acid sequence: CASSLGMGLEGYEQYF.

This clonotype was observed a single time. The genes are TRBV30 and TRBJ1-5; no clear D gene. The length of the CDR3 is 12 residues. Trimming shortened V by 1 base and J by 4 bases, and 5 bases separated the two germline ends. Germline CDR1 and CDR2: GTSNPN and SVGIG (reference sequence). The CDR3 sequence: CAWSEANQPQHF. As DNA, the CDR3 is TGTGCCTGGAGTGAGGCGAATCAGCCCCAGCATTTT.

This clonotype has only a few counts. V and J are TRBV5-5 and TRBJ2-1, with D possibly being TRBD2 (6 bases). In germline, CDR1 is SGHKS, CDR2 YYEKEE (reference sequence). This CDR3 is 12 amino acids long. V gave up 4 bases and J gave up 7 bases, with 9 bases separating them. The CDR3 bases are TGTGCCAGCAGCCACGCGGGAAATGAGCAGTTCTTC. Translated, it gives CASSHAGNEQFF. Filled out from reference TRBV5-5 and TRBJ2-1, the complete variable domain reads DAGVTQSPTHLIKTRGQQVTLRCSPISGHKSVSWYQQVLGQGPQFIFQYYEKEERGRGNFPDRFSARQFPNYSSELNVNALLLGDSALYLCASSHAGNEQFFGPGTRLTVL.

This clonotype came up many times. V is TRBV6-5 and J is TRBJ2-7, with TRBD1 identical over 11 bases. The J segment lost 3 bases and the V segment lost 6 bases, leaving 7 bases of the junction unmatched. From germline, CDR1 is MNHEY and CDR2 SVGAGI. CDR3 length: 15 residues. DNA of the CDR3: TGTGCCAGCAGCCCAAGGACAGGGGGCAGCTACGAGCAGTACTTC. Translation: CASSPRTGGSYEQYF.

This chain links TRBV5-6 with TRBJ1-5; no reliable D call. V lost 4 bases and J lost 0, with 11 bases in between. CDR1 and CDR2 (germline): SGHDT, YYEEEE. The length of the CDR3 is 15 residues. The DNA of the CDR3 is TGTGCCAGCAGCCAGCGGGCCCTTAGCAATCAGCCCCAGCATTTT. It yields the protein CASSQRALSNQPQHF.

In regard to this clonotype: Sequence at one end of the junction differs from germline and may be a read error. The chain is built from TRBV5-5 and TRBJ2-6; 8 nucleotides align to TRBD1. CDR3 length: 19 amino acids. Germline CDR1 and CDR2: SGHKS and YYEKEE (reference sequence). The CDR3 sequence: CASKMTGAVSSSGASVLTF. Written as DNA, the CDR3 is TGTGCCAGCAAAATGACAGGGGCCGTTAGCTCCTCTGGGGCCAGCGTCCTGACTTTC.

A single count supports this clonotype. Possible read error: a much larger clone is one base away. The V and J genes are TRBV12-3 or TRBV12-4 and TRBJ2-7; TRBD2 aligns across 10 bases. The ends lost 6 bases at V and 7 bases at J; junction bases unmatched: 6. This CDR3 has 13 residues. The DNA for the CDR3 is TGTGCCAGCAGACCTAGCGGGAGTGGAGAGCAGTACTTC. Its translation: CASRPSGSGEQYF.

This clonotype was detected only once. The CDR3 protein is CASSYRKTQYF. The DNA of the CDR3 is TGTGCCAGCAGTTACCGGAAGACCCAGTACTTC. The gene calls are TRBV12-3 or TRBV12-4 and TRBJ2-5; no clear D. The length of the CDR3 is 11 residues. The germline V and J ends were trimmed by 4 bases and 6 bases, with 6 bases remaining between them.

The chain recombines TRBV12-3 or TRBV12-4 with TRBJ2-1, with 9 bases matching TRBD2. V lost 2 bases, J lost 9 bases, and 8 bases stayed unmatched. CDR3 size: 15 residues. CDR3 region: CASSLQASGKGEQFF. The CDR3 bases are TGTGCCAGCAGTTTACAAGCTAGCGGGAAAGGTGAGCAGTTCTTC.

Here the CDR3 DNA reads TGTGTAAGCAGACCAAAAGATCTCGGGATGACAGATACGCAGTATTTT. This gives the protein CVSRPKDLGMTDTQYF. This rearrangement joins TRBV11-3 to TRBJ2-3; tentatively, D is TRBD2 (5 bases). Per the germline V gene, CDR1 is SGHNT and CDR2 is YENEEA. CDR3 size: 16 residues.

There are many counts of this clonotype. This sequence joins TRBV12-3 or TRBV12-4 and TRBJ2-6; D is ambiguous. CDR3 length equals 15 residues. With 5 bases removed from V and 0 bases from J, the gap between germline ends came to 8 bases. CDR3 protein: CASSRAFSGANVLTF. CDR3 nucleotides: TGTGCCAGCAGTAGGGCCTTCTCTGGGGCCAACGTCCTGACTTTC.

The V gene is TRBV6-2 or TRBV6-3, the J gene TRBJ1-4; 8 nucleotides agree with TRBD1. The CDR3 consists of 16 residues. V lost 0 bases to trimming and J lost 5 bases; unmatched junction nucleotides: 5. Germline CDR1 MNHEY, CDR2 SVGEGT. In DNA, the CDR3 is TGTGCCAGCAGTTACTCGTCCAGGACAGGGAATGAAAAACTGTTTTTT. This sequence encodes CASSYSSRTGNEKLFF.

This clonotype was found once. One end of the junction does not line up with germline, which may come from a read error. V and J are TRBV11-2 and TRBJ2-1; D ambiguous. Germline CDR1 SGHAT, CDR2 FQNNGV. This CDR3 contains 17 residues. This CDR3 is CASSLYGPYGSYNEQFF. The CDR3 DNA reads as TGTGCAAGCAGCCTGTATGGCCCCTACGGCTCCTACAATGAGCAGTTCTTC.

The rearrangement joins TRBV11-2 to TRBJ2-1; 8 bases map to TRBD2. This CDR3 is 17 amino acids long. The J segment lost 9 bases and the V segment lost 2 bases, leaving 15 bases of the junction unmatched. CDR1 is SGHAT and CDR2 is FQNNGV in the germline V gene. The CDR3 is CASSLLVPGGRMIEQFF. For the CDR3, the DNA is TGTGCCAGCAGCTTACTCGTCCCTGGCGGGAGGATGATTGAGCAGTTCTTC. Using reference TRBV11-2 and TRBJ2-1 for the parts outside the CDR3, the full variable domain is EAGVAQSPRYKIIEKRQSVAFWCNPISGHATLYWYQQILGQGPKLLIQFQNNGVVDDSQLPKDRFSAERLKGVDSTLKIQPAKLEDSAVYLCASSLLVPGGRMIEQFFGPGTRLTVL.

Remarks on this clonotype: At one end the junction does not follow the germline gene, possibly because of a read error. The chain couples TRBV6-5 to TRBJ2-7; no clear D gene. The CDR3 sequence is 15 residues long. From germline, CDR1 is MNHEY and CDR2 SVGAGI. CDR3 in amino acids: CTSSSPHDVSYEQYF. The CDR3 DNA sequence: TGTACCAGCAGCTCCCCTCACGACGTTTCCTACGAGCAGTACTTC.